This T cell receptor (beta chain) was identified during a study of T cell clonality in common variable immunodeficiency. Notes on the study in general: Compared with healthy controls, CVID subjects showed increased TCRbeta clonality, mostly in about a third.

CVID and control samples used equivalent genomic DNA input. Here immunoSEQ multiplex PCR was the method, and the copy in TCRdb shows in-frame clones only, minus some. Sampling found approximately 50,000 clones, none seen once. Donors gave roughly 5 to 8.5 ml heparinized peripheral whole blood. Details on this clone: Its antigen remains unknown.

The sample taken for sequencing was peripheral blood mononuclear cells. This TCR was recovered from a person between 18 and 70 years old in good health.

The CDR3 protein is CASRHASIIYNSPLHF. The sequenced part of the CDR3 DNA is TGTGCCAGCCGACATGCATCGATTATCTATAATTCACCC. The J gene is TRBJ1-6, the V gene TRBV19; no firm D call. The read ends 3 residues early relative to the CDR3; the germline J gene fills the gap. This CDR3 has 16 amino acids. CDR1 is LNHDA, CDR2 SQIVND, per germline (reference sequence). V was shortened by 9 bases and J by 3 bases, with 18 bases between the two germline ends.